Shown below are 17 T cell receptor beta chains from a single sample sequenced in a study of blood T cell repertoires in COVID-19 (dated by TCRdb to between 2020 and 2021). The library was prepared using the immunoSEQ multiplex PCR assay. TCRdb re-hosts the immuneACCESS table, in-frame sequences only. Its copies lack some clones; in the studies checked, an unresolved V gene accounts for under half of them, and the cause for the rest is not known. For this sample there are fewer than 90,000 clones; about 80% appear just once. The top ten clonotypes cover about 19% of the sample. Material: peripheral blood. The origin of the receptors is a woman aged 80 or over with acute or convalescent COVID-19.

The chain recombines TRBV12-5 with TRBJ1-2; D gene uncertain. The V end lost 2 bases, the J end lost 3 bases, and 13 bases lay between the germline ends. Germline CDR1 LGHNT, CDR2 FRNRAP. The CDR3 consists of 15 residues. In nucleotides, the CDR3 is TGTGCTAGTGGTTTGAGCGGCACTAATTACTATGGCTACACCTTC. Amino acids: CASGLSGTNYYGYTF. Full variable domain (missing parts from reference TRBV12-5 and TRBJ1-2): DARVTQTPRHKVTEMGQEVTMRCQPILGHNTVFWYRQTMMQGLELLAYFRNRAPLDDSGMPKDRFSAEMPDATLATLKIQPSEPRDSAVYFCASGLSGTNYYGYTFGSGTRLTVV.

This sequence joins TRBV11-2 and TRBJ2-5; 12 bases are shared with TRBD2. CDR1 and CDR2 from the germline V gene are SGHAT and FQNNGV. The ends lost 5 bases at V and 5 bases at J; junction bases unmatched: 12. The CDR3 length is 17 residues. CDR3 coding DNA: TGTGCCAGCAGCCCTACTCTAGCGGGAGGGTCGGTGGAGACCCAGTACTTC. Translation gives CASSPTLAGGSVETQYF.

This clone was seen a few times. Here the CDR3 DNA reads TGTGCCAGCAGTGGCCGGATCCGGGACATACTCCAAGAGACCCAGTACTTC. Its protein product is CASSGRIRDILQETQYF. This sequence joins TRBV6-1 and TRBJ2-5, with a weak D call TRBD1 (6 bases). Trimming shortened V by 4 bases and J by 1 base, and 19 bases separated the two germline ends. There are 17 residues in the CDR3. Germline values: CDR1 MNHNS, CDR2 SASEGT.

This chain connects TRBV5-4 to TRBJ1-2; 9 bases line up with TRBD1. The ends lost 3 bases at V and 6 bases at J; junction bases unmatched: 9. The germline CDR1 and CDR2 sequences are SGHNT and YYREEE (reference sequence). The CDR3 has 15 amino acids. CDR3 region: CASSSYRGTGHGYTF. The DNA of the CDR3 is TGTGCCAGCAGCTCGTATAGAGGGACAGGGCATGGCTACACCTTC.

V usage is TRBV7-9 and J usage is TRBJ1-4, with 10 bases identical to TRBD1. V shed 5 bases and J 2 bases; nucleotides not matched to a gene: 8. Per germline, CDR1 SEHNR and CDR2 FQNEAQ (reference sequence). The CDR3 loop spans 17 amino acids. The CDR3 region has the DNA TGTGCCAGCAGCGTTGGACAGGGGGACTCGACTAATGAAAAACTGTTTTTT. Protein: CASSVGQGDSTNEKLFF.

The rearrangement joins TRBV5-1 to TRBJ2-7, with 8 positions matching TRBD1. This CDR3 contains 15 residues. The germline gives CDR1 SGHRS, CDR2 YFSETQ. Trimming removed 6 bases from V and 3 bases from J; junction bases left unmatched: 11. CDR3 protein: CASKGQTGDIYEQYF. The CDR3, as DNA: TGCGCCAGCAAGGGCCAGACAGGGGACATCTACGAGCAGTACTTC. Filled out from reference TRBV5-1 and TRBJ2-7, the complete variable domain reads KAGVTQTPRYLIKTRGQQVTLSCSPISGHRSVSWYQQTPGQGLQFLFEYFSETQRNKGNFPGRFSGRQFSNSRSEMNVSTLELGDSALYLCASKGQTGDIYEQYFGPGTRLTVT.

The chain employs TRBV11-3 and TRBJ2-3; D ambiguous. The CDR3 loop spans 13 amino acids. V gave up 2 bases and J gave up 3 bases, with 6 bases separating them. CDR1 is SGHNT and CDR2 is YENEEA in the germline V gene. The CDR3 nucleotides read TGTGCCAGCAGCTTACGCGAAACAGATACGCAGTATTTT. Protein product: CASSLRETDTQYF.

The J gene is TRBJ1-3, the V gene TRBV3-1 (or the pseudogene TRBV3-2); TRBD1 is a possible D gene (5 bases). V was pared by 1 base and J by 4 bases, with 14 bases between. This CDR3 comprises 16 residues. Germline V gives CDR1 LGHDT, CDR2 YNNKEL (reference sequence). The CDR3 coding sequence is TGTGCCAGCAGCCAAGGAAGAGGCAGGGCGGGAAACACCATATATTTT. This codes for CASSQGRGRAGNTIYF.

This chain links TRBV15 with TRBJ1-4; D gene unclear. Per germline, CDR1 LNHNV and CDR2 YYDKDF (reference sequence). The germline V and J ends were trimmed by 0 bases and 7 bases, with 9 bases remaining between them. This CDR3 spans 14 amino acids. DNA for the CDR3: TGTGCCACCAGCAGAGATAGAGGAGCTGAAAAACTGTTTTTT. It specifies CATSRDRGAEKLFF.

The V call is TRBV19, the J call TRBJ2-3; TRBD2 agrees at 10 bases. The CDR3 is made up of 14 amino acids. Germline-derived CDR1 and CDR2 are LNHDA and SQIVND (reference sequence). The V segment lost 9 bases and the J segment 0 bases; nucleotides outside the gene matches: 3. The CDR3 loop is CASTSGTSTDTQYF. For the CDR3, the DNA is TGTGCCAGCACTAGCGGGACAAGCACAGATACGCAGTATTTT.

The V call is TRBV5-1, the J call TRBJ2-7; 11 positions agree with TRBD2. CDR1 and CDR2 from the germline V gene are SGHRS and YFSETQ. V gave up 1 base and J gave up 6 bases; unmatched junction bases: 3. The CDR3 sequence is 14 residues long. The CDR3 region is CASSLTSGGLEQYF. CDR3 nucleotide sequence: TGCGCCAGCAGCTTGACTAGCGGGGGACTCGAGCAGTACTTC.

This chain joins TRBV2 and TRBJ1-3; no clear D gene. V dropped 4 bases and J dropped 1 base, with 17 bases sitting between them. Germline V gives CDR1 SNHLY, CDR2 FYNNEI. The CDR3 extends over 17 amino acids. CDR3 DNA sequence: TGTGCCAGCAGTGGGACGGGCCTTAGAGGGTCTGGAAACACCATATATTTT. Its translation: CASSGTGLRGSGNTIYF.

The V gene is TRBV6-5, the J gene TRBJ1-1; 8 bases are shared with TRBD1. J lost 6 bases, V lost 6 bases, and 9 bases had no gene match. Germline CDR1 MNHEY, CDR2 SVGAGI. This CDR3 is 14 amino acids long. CDR3 sequence (DNA): TGTGCCAGCAGACGGGACAGGCTCGACTCTGAAGCTTTCTTT. Translating gives CASRRDRLDSEAFF.

The rearrangement joins TRBV27 to TRBJ2-7; TRBD1 matches 8 bases. Germline trimming cut 5 bases from V and 7 bases from J; bases unmatched to any gene: 7. The CDR3 runs 13 residues. Looked up from germline, CDR1 is MNHEY and CDR2 is SMNVEV (reference sequence). CDR3 coding DNA: TGTGCCAGCAGTCCGCGGACAGGGCGGGAGCAGTACTTC. The encoded protein is CASSPRTGREQYF.

This clone occurred once. The chain employs TRBV5-1 and TRBJ1-1; D ambiguous. Trimming left V 5 bases short and J 1 base short, with 12 bases between. Germline CDR1 is SGHRS and CDR2 is YFSETQ. CDR3 length: 14 amino acids. In DNA form, the CDR3 reads TGCGCCAGCAGTCAGACATCTTCGAACACTGAAGCTTTCTTT. It encodes CASSQTSSNTEAFF. Based on the CDR3 plus reference TRBV5-1 and TRBJ1-1, the full variable domain is KAGVTQTPRYLIKTRGQQVTLSCSPISGHRSVSWYQQTPGQGLQFLFEYFSETQRNKGNFPGRFSGRQFSNSRSEMNVSTLELGDSALYLCASSQTSSNTEAFFGQGTRLTVV.

The rearrangement joins TRBV5-6 to TRBJ2-3; D call uncertain. Trimming took 1 base from V and 2 from J, leaving 5 bases between them. Looked up from germline, CDR1 is SGHDT and CDR2 is YYEEEE. The CDR3 totals 13 residues. DNA for the CDR3: TGTGCCAGCAGCTTGTCTCTCACAGATACGCAGTATTTT. This encodes CASSLSLTDTQYF.

The chain employs TRBV4-2 and TRBJ1-2, with 7 bases lining up with TRBD1. CDR3 length: 13 residues. Trimming took 0 bases from V and 6 from J; bases not matched to a gene: 1. From germline, CDR1 is LGHNA and CDR2 YNFKEQ. This CDR3 reads CASSQDRGDGYTF. CDR3 DNA sequence: TGTGCCAGCAGCCAAGACAGGGGGGATGGCTACACCTTC.